This TCR beta chain appears in the sequencing data of a study of human T cells and chemical hapten exposure. TCRdb re-called the RACE reads through MiXCR, storing one row per CDR3 protein. The top ten clones hold about 5.4% of a sample with a few hundred thousand distinct CDR3 sequences, roughly 6.3% of them seen once. The time point was: patch test 2, 6 weeks after DPC sensitization. Treatment reported: therapeutic diphenylcyclopropenone sensitization with weekly scalp DPC. This clonotype has just a few counts. Germline-derived CDR1 and CDR2 are SGHTA and FQGNSA. V lost 5 bases to trimming and J lost 5 bases, with 16 bases between them. The CDR3 is 15 residues long.

The receptor was derived from a young woman with alopecia areata. Some clones in this sample may be carry-over from other donors' samples. Sample: whole blood, taken in connection with sensitization to the hapten diphenylcyclopropenone (DPC). V is TRBV7-2 and J is TRBJ1-5; TRBD1 is a possible D gene (5 bases). CDR3: CASSPHLGQDQPQHF. The CDR3 region has the DNA TGTGCCAGCAGCCCTCATTTGGGGCAGGATCAGCCCCAGCATTTT.